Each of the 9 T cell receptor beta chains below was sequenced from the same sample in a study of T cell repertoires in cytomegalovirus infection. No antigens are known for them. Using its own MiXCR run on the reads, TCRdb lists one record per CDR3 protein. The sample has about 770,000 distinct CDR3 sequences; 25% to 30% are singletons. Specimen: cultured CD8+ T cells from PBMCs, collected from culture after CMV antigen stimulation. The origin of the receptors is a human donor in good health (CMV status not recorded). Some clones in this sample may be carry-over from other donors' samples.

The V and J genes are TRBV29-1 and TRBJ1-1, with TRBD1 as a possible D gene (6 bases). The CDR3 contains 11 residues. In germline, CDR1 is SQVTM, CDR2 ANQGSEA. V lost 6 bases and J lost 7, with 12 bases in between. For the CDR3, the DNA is TGCAGCGTCCACAGGGTGAATGAAGCTTTCTTT. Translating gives CSVHRVNEAFF.

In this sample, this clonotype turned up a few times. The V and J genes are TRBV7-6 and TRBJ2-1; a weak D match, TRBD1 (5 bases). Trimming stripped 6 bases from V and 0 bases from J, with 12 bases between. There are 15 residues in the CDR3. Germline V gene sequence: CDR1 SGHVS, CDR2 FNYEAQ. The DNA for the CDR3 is TGTGCCAGCAGTCAGACAGTCTCCTCCTACAATGAGCAGTTCTTC. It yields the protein CASSQTVSSYNEQFF.

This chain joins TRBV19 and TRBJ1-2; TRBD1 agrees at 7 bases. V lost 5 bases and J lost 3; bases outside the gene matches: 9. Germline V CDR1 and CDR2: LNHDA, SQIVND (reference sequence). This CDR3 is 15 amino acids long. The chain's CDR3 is CASSPQGNGDYGYTF. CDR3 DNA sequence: TGTGCCAGTAGTCCACAGGGGAACGGAGACTATGGCTACACCTTC.

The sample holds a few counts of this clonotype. The CDR3 DNA is TGTGCCAGCAGCAGCGGACTAGCGGGGGGTCGGGAGACCCAGTACTTC. Translation gives CASSSGLAGGRETQYF. V gene TRBV5-6 combines with J gene TRBJ2-5; 14 bases fit TRBD2. CDR1 and CDR2 (germline): SGHDT, YYEEEE. The V and J ends lost 4 bases and 5 bases, in that order; junction bases with no gene match: 7. The length of the CDR3 is 16 residues.

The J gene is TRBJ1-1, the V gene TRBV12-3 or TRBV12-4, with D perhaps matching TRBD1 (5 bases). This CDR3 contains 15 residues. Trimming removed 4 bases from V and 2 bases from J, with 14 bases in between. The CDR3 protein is CASSSSSGGNTEAFF. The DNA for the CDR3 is TGTGCCAGCAGTTCCTCCTCGGGGGGAAACACTGAAGCTTTCTTT.

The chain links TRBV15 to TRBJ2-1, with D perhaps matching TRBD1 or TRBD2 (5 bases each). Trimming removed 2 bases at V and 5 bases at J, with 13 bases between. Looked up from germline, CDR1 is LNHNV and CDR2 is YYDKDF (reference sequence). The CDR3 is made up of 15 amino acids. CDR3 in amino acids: CATSRNPGTNNEQFF. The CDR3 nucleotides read TGTGCCACCAGCAGAAATCCCGGGACCAACAATGAGCAGTTCTTC.

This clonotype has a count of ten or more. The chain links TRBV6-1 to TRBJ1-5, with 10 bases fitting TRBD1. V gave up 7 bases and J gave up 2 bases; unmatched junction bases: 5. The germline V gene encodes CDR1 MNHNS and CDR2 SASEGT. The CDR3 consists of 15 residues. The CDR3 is CASTPGTGGNQPQHF. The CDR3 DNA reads TGTGCCAGCACCCCAGGGACAGGGGGCAATCAGCCCCAGCATTTT.

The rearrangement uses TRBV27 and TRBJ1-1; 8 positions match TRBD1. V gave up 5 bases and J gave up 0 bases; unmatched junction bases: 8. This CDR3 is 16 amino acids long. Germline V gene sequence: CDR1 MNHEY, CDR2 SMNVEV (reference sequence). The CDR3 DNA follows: TGTGCCAGCAGTCCCGGACAGGGAGGGGTGAACACTGAAGCTTTCTTT. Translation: CASSPGQGGVNTEAFF.

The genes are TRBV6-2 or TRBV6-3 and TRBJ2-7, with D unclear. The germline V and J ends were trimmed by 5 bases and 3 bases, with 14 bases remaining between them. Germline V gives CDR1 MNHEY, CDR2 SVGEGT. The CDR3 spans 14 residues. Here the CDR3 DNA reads TGTGCCAGCAGTCAGCCGGTAGGCTACTACGAGCAGTACTTC. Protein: CASSQPVGYYEQYF.